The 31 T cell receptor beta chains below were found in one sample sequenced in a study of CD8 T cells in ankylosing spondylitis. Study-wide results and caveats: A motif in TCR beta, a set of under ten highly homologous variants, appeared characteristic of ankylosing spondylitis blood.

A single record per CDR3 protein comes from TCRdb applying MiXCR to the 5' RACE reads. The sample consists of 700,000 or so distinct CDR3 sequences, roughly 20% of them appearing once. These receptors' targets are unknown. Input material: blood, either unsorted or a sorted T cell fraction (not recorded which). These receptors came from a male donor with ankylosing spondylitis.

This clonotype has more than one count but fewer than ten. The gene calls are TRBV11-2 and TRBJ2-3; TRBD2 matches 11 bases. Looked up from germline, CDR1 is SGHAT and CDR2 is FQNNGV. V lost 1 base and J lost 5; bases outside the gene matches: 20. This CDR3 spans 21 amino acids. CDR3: CASSLGDREFAVTSGRDTQYF. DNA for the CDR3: TGTGCCAGCAGCTTAGGTGACAGGGAATTTGCCGTAACTAGCGGGAGAGATACGCAGTATTTT.

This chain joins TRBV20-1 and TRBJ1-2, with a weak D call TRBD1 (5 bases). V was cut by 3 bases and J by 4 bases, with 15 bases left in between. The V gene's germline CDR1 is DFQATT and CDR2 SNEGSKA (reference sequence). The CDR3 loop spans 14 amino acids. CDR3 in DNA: TGCAGTGCTAGTGAAGAGGGGACCACCTATGGCTACACCTTC. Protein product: CSASEEGTTYGYTF.

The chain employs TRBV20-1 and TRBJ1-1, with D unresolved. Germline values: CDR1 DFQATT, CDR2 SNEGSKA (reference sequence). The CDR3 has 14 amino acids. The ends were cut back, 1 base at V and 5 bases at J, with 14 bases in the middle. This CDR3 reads CSARGSAGWTEAFF. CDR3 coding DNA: TGCAGTGCTAGAGGATCGGCCGGGTGGACTGAAGCTTTCTTT.

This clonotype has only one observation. CDR3 amino acids: CASSHYRGVSTDTQYF. The DNA for the CDR3 is TGTGCCAGCAGCCACTACAGGGGCGTTAGCACAGATACGCAGTATTTT. J is TRBJ2-3 and V is TRBV3-1; 7 bases line up with TRBD1. The junction had 6 bases not matched to a gene; V was cut back by 3 bases and J by 0 bases. Germline-derived CDR1 and CDR2 are LGHDT and YNNKEL (reference sequence). The CDR3 loop spans 16 amino acids.

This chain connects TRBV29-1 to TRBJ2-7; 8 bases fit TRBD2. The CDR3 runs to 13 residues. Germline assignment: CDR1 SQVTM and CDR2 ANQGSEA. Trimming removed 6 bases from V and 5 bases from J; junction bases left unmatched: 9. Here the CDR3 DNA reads TGCAGCGTGGCAGTGACTAGCGTCCACGAGCAGTACTTC. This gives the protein CSVAVTSVHEQYF.

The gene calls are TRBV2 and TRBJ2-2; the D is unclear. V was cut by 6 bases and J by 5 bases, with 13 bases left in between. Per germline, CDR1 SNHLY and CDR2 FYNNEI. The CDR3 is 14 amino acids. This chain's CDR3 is CASRYSLGTGELFF. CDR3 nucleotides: TGTGCCAGCAGATATTCCCTAGGGACCGGGGAGCTGTTTTTT.

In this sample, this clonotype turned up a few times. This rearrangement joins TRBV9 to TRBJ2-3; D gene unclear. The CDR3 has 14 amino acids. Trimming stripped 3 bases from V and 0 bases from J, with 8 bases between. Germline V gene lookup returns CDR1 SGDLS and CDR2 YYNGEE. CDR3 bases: TGTGCCAGCAGCGCCCTGGACAGCACAGATACGCAGTATTTT. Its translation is CASSALDSTDTQYF. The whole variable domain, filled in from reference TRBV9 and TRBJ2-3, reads DSGVTQTPKHLITATGQRVTLRCSPRSGDLSVYWYQQSLDQGLQFLIQYYNGEERAKGNILERFSAQQFPDLHSELNLSSLELGDSALYFCASSALDSTDTQYFGPGTRLTVL.

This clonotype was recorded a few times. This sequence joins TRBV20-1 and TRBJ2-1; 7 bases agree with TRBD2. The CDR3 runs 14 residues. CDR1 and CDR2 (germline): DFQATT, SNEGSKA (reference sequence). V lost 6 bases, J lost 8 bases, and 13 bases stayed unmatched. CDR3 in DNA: TGCAGTGCGAAGACGGGAGGAATCGGCGATGAGCAGTTCTTC. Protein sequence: CSAKTGGIGDEQFF.

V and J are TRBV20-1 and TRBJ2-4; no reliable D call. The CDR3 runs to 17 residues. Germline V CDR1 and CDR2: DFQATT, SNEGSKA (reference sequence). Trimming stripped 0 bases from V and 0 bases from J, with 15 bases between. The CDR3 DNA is TGCAGTGCTAGAGATTATCAGAATCTGGGAGCCAAAAACATTCAGTACTTC. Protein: CSARDYQNLGAKNIQYF.

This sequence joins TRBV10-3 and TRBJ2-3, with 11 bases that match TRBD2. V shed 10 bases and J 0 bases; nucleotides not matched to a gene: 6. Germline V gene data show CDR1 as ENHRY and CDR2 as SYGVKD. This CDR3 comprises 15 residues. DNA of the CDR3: TGTGCCACCCTAGCGGGAGGATCTAGCACAGATACGCAGTATTTT. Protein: CATLAGGSSTDTQYF.

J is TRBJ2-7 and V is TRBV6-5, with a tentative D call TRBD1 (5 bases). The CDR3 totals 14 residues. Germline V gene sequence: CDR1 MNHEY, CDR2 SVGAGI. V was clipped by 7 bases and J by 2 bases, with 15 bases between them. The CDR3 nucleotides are TGTGCCAGCACTTCGCGGACATCCCCCTACGAGCAGTACTTC. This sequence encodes CASTSRTSPYEQYF.

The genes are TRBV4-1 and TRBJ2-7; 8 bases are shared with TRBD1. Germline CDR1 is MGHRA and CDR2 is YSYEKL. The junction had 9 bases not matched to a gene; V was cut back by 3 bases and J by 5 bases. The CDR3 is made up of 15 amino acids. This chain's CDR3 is CASSQGPDRGNEQYF. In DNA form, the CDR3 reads TGCGCCAGCAGCCAGGGGCCCGACAGGGGCAACGAGCAGTACTTC.

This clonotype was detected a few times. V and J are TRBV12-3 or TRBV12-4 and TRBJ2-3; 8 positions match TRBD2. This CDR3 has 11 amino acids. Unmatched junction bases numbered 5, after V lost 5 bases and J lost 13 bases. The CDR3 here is CASSLSGREYF. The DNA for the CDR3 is TGTGCCAGCAGTCTCAGCGGGAGAGAGTATTTT.

CDR3: CASSIFRDPTRNQPQHF. The CDR3 DNA follows: TGTGCCAGTAGTATTTTCAGGGACCCCACCCGGAATCAGCCCCAGCATTTT. This chain connects TRBV19 to TRBJ1-5; possible D gene TRBD1, 5 bases. The V end was cut by 3 bases, the J end by 4 bases, with 19 bases between. This CDR3 comprises 17 residues. The germline CDR1 and CDR2 sequences are LNHDA and SQIVND (reference sequence). The full variable domain, rest sourced from reference TRBV19 and TRBJ1-5, is DGGITQSPKYLFRKEGQNVTLSCEQNLNHDAMYWYRQDPGQGLRLIYYSQIVNDFQKGDIAEGYSVSREKKESFPLTVTSAQKNPTAFYLCASSIFRDPTRNQPQHFGDGTRLSIL.

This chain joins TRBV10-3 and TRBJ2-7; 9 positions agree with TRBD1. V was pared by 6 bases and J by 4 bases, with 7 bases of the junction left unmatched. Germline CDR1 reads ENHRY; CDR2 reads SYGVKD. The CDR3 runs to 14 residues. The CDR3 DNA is TGTGCCATCAGCGGCGGGACAGGGCCTTACGAGCAGTACTTC. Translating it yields CAISGGTGPYEQYF.

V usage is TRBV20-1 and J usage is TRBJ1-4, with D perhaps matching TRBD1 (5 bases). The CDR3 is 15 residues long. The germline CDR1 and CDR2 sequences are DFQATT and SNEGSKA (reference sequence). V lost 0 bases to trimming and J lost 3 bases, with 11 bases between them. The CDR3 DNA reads TGCAGTGCTAGAGATCTGGGGGAGGCTAATGAAAAACTGTTTTTT. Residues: CSARDLGEANEKLFF.

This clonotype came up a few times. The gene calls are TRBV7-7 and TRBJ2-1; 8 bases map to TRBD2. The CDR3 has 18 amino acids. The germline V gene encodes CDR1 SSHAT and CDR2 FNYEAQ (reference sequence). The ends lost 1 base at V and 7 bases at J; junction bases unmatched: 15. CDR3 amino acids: CASSLETWTSMGENEQFF. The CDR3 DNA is TGTGCCAGCAGCTTAGAGACTTGGACTAGCATGGGAGAGAATGAGCAGTTCTTC.

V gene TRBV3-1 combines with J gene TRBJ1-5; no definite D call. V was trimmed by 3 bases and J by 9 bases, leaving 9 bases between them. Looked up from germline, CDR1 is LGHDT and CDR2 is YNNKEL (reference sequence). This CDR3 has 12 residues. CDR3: CASSQGSGPQHF. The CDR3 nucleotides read TGTGCCAGCAGCCAGGGGTCCGGGCCCCAGCATTTT.

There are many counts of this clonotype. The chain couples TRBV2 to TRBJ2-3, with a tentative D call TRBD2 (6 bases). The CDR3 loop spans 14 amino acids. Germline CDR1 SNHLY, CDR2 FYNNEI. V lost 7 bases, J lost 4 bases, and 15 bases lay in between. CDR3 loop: CASNKGGIADTQYF. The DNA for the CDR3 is TGTGCCAGCAATAAGGGCGGGATCGCAGATACGCAGTATTTT. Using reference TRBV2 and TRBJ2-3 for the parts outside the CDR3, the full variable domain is EPEVTQTPSHQVTQMGQEVILRCVPISNHLYFYWYRQILGQKVEFLVSFYNNEISEKSEIFDDQFSVERPDGSNFTLKIRSTKLEDSAMYFCASNKGGIADTQYFGPGTRLTVL.

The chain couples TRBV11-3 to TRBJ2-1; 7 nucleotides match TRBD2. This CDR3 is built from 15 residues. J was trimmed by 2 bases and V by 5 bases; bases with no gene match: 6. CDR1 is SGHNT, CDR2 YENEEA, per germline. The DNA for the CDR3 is TGTGCCAGCAGCGGGGGGGTAGCGGCCTACAATGAGCAGTTCTTC. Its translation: CASSGGVAAYNEQFF.

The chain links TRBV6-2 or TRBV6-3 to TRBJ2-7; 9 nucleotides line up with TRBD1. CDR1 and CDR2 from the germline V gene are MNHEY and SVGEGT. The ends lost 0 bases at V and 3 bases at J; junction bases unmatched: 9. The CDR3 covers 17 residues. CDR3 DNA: TGTGCCAGCAGTTACTCGATACAAGGGACAGGGCTCTACGAGCAGTACTTC. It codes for CASSYSIQGTGLYEQYF.

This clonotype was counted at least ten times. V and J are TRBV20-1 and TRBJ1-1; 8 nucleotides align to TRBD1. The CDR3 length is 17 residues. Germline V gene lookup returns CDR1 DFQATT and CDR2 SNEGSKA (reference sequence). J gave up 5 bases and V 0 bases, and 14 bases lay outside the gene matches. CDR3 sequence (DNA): TGCAGTGCTAGAGATCCTCAGGGGGCTATGGCGGGTACTGAAGCTTTCTTT. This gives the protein CSARDPQGAMAGTEAFF.

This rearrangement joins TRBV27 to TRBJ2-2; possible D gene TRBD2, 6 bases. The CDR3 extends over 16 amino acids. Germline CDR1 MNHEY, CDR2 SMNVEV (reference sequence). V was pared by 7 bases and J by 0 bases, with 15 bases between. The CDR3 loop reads CASTPTRPSNTGELFF. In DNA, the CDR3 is TGTGCCAGCACACCGACTAGACCATCGAACACCGGGGAGCTGTTTTTT.

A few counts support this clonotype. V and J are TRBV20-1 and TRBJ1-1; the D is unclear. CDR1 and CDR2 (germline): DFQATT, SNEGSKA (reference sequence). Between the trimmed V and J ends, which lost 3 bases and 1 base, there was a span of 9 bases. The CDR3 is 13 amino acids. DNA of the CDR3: TGCAGTGCTAGGGAGGAAACGAACACTGAAGCTTTCTTT. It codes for CSAREETNTEAFF.

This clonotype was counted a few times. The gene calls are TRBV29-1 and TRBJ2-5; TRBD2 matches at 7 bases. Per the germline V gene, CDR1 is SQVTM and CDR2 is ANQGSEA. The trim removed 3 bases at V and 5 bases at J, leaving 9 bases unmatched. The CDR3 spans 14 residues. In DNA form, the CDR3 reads TGCAGCGTTGATCCGGTAGCGGGTCTTGAGACCCAGTACTTC. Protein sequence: CSVDPVAGLETQYF.

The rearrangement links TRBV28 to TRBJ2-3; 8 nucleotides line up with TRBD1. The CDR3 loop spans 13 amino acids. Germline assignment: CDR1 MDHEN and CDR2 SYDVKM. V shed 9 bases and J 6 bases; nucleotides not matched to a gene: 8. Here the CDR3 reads CASAVQGADTQYF. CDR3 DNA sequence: TGTGCCAGTGCTGTTCAGGGGGCGGATACGCAGTATTTT.

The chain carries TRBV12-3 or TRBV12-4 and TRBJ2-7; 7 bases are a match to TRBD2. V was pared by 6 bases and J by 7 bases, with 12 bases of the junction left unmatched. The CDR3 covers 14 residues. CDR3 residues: CASSPGLGREEQYF. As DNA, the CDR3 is TGTGCCAGCAGCCCAGGACTAGGAAGGGAAGAGCAGTACTTC.

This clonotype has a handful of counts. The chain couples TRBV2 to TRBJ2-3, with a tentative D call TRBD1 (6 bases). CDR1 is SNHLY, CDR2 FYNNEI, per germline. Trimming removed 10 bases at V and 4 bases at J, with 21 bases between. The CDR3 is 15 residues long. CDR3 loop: CAIPSWTDSADTQYF. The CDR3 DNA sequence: TGTGCCATTCCCTCTTGGACAGACTCGGCAGATACGCAGTATTTT.

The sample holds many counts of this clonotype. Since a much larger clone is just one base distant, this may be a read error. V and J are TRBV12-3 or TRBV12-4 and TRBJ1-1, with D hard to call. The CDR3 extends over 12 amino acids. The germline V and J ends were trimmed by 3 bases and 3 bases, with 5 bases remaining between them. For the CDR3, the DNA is TGTGCCAGCAGTTTTTCGTACACTGAAGCTTTCTTT. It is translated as CASSFSYTEAFF.

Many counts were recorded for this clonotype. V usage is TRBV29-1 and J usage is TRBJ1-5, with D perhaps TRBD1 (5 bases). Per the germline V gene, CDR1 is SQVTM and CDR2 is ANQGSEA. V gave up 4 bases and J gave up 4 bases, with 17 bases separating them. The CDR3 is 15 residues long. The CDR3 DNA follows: TGCAGCGTTGCCGCTGAGCAGGGCCCTAATCAGCCCCAGCATTTT. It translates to CSVAAEQGPNQPQHF.

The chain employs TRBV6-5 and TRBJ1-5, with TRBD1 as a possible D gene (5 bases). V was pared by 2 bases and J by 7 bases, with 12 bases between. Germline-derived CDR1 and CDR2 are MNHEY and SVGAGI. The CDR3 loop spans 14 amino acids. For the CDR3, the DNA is TGTGCCAGCAGTTACGGGCAGGGTTGGCAGCCCCAGCATTTT. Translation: CASSYGQGWQPQHF.